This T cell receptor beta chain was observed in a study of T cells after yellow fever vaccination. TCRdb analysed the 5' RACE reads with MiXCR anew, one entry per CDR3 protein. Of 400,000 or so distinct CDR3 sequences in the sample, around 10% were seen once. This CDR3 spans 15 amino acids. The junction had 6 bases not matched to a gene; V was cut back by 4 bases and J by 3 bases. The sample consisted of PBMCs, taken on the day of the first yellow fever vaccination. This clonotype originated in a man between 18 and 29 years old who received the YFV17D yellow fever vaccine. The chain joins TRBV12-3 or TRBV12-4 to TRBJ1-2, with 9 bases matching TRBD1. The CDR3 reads CASSSYRGQDYGYTF. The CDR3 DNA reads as TGTGCCAGCAGTTCCTACAGGGGGCAAGACTATGGCTACACCTTC.